A single sample is the source of the 28 T cell receptor beta chains below, sequenced in a study of shared clonotypes between healthy human individuals. Sequencing used immunoSEQ multiplex PCR; TCRdb keeps in-frame clones, though not all of them. The sample has approximately 1.4 million clones, about 98% seen once. Sequenced sample: naive CD4+ T cells sorted from blood. The sample's subset: CD45RA+ positively selected. Receptors originate from a man aged 30 to 39 in good health.

The gene calls are TRBV5-1 and TRBJ2-7; 11 nucleotides line up with TRBD2. Germline CDR1 and CDR2: SGHRS and YFSETQ. Losses at the gene ends were 3 bases for V and 3 bases for J; bases not matched to a gene: 8. This CDR3 has 16 amino acids. The CDR3 DNA reads as TGCGCCAGCAGCTGGGATAGCGGGAGGGCAGGCTACGAGCAGTACTTC. It is translated as CASSWDSGRAGYEQYF.

With respect to this clone: The sample contains more than one DNA sequence encoding this CDR3. V gene TRBV2 combines with J gene TRBJ2-7; 7 bases align to TRBD1. The CDR3 consists of 12 residues. Trimming cost V 4 bases and J 3 bases; bases outside gene matches: 0. Germline CDR1 reads SNHLY; CDR2 reads FYNNEI. This CDR3 is CASSGQGYEQYF. In DNA, the CDR3 is TGTGCCAGCAGTGGACAGGGCTACGAGCAGTACTTC.

This clone occurred once. The chain employs TRBV2 and TRBJ1-1, with D unresolved. Trimming left V 2 bases short and J 0 bases short, with 7 bases between. CDR3 length: 14 amino acids. Germline V gene lookup returns CDR1 SNHLY and CDR2 FYNNEI. DNA of the CDR3: TGTGCCAGCAGTGAACCGTCCATGAACACTGAAGCTTTCTTT. It specifies CASSEPSMNTEAFF.

The V call is TRBV7-8, the J call TRBJ1-5; D is unclear. This CDR3 spans 13 amino acids. Per the germline V gene, CDR1 is SGHVS and CDR2 is FQNEAQ. V lost 5 bases and J lost 5, with 10 bases in between. The CDR3 nucleotides are TGTGCCAGCAGCGAGGGTCGCTATCAGCCCCAGCATTTT. Protein sequence: CASSEGRYQPQHF.

This chain connects TRBV9 to TRBJ2-3; D is possibly TRBD2 (6 bases). The ends were cut back, 0 bases at V and 3 bases at J, with 14 bases in the middle. The CDR3 has 16 residues. From germline, CDR1 is SGDLS and CDR2 YYNGEE. The CDR3 region is CASSVDPLLATDTQYF. The CDR3 DNA is TGTGCCAGCAGCGTAGATCCTCTACTAGCAACAGATACGCAGTATTTT.

In this sample, this clone turned up once. The chain uses TRBV7-7 and TRBJ1-5, with D perhaps matching TRBD1 (5 bases). The CDR3 loop spans 14 amino acids. Germline CDR1 SSHAT, CDR2 FNYEAQ (reference sequence). The V gene lost 5 bases and the J gene lost 4 bases, with 12 bases spanning the gap. The CDR3 DNA reads TGTGCCAGCAGCGAGACAAGGGGAAATCAGCCCCAGCATTTT. Encoded protein: CASSETRGNQPQHF.

The chain is built from TRBV5-1 and TRBJ2-3; 14 nucleotides match TRBD2. Per germline, CDR1 SGHRS and CDR2 YFSETQ. The CDR3 has 15 residues. Trimming cost V 5 bases and J 4 bases; bases outside gene matches: 3. CDR3 nucleotides: TGCGCCAGCAGGTCGACTAGCGGGAGGGCAGATACGCAGTATTTT. Its protein product is CASRSTSGRADTQYF.

The chain combines TRBV7-8 with TRBJ2-3; unclear D gene. The CDR3 length is 13 residues. V was pared by 5 bases and J by 3 bases, with 9 bases between. Germline-derived CDR1 and CDR2 are SGHVS and FQNEAQ. CDR3: CASSPGWTDTQYF. The CDR3 bases are TGTGCCAGCAGCCCTGGTTGGACAGATACGCAGTATTTT.

Regarding this clone: Other nucleotide sequences from this sample produce the same CDR3. This rearrangement joins TRBV18 to TRBJ1-1; 7 bases line up with TRBD1. CDR3 length equals 14 residues. The germline V gene has CDR1 KGHSH and CDR2 LQKENI. V was clipped by 3 bases and J by 0 bases; unmatched bases: 1. The CDR3 region has the DNA TGTGCCAGCTCACCGGGACAGATGAACACTGAAGCTTTCTTT. Amino acids: CASSPGQMNTEAFF.

The rearrangement uses TRBV28 and TRBJ2-7; 10 bases are shared with TRBD2. Germline trimming cut 5 bases from V and 4 bases from J; bases unmatched to any gene: 8. The germline V gene has CDR1 MDHEN and CDR2 SYDVKM. The CDR3 runs to 15 residues. The CDR3 nucleotides read TGTGCCAGCAGTACTACTAGCGGGGCGGTTTACGAGCAGTACTTC. It codes for CASSTTSGAVYEQYF. Together with reference TRBV28 and TRBJ2-7, the CDR3 gives the full variable domain: DVKVTQSSRYLVKRTGEKVFLECVQDMDHENMFWYRQDPGLGLRLIYFSYDVKMKEKGDIPEGYSVSREKKERFSLILESASTNQTSMYLCASSTTSGAVYEQYFGPGTRLTVT.

Note on this clone: Other DNA sequences in this sample translate to the same CDR3. The chain couples TRBV28 to TRBJ1-1; D is undetermined. V was trimmed by 6 bases and J by 0 bases, leaving 2 bases between them. The CDR3 length is 11 residues. Germline loops: CDR1 MDHEN, CDR2 SYDVKM. CDR3 sequence: CASRMNTEAFF. In nucleotides, the CDR3 is TGTGCCAGCAGGATGAACACTGAAGCTTTCTTT.

The gene calls are TRBV14 and TRBJ2-3; 7 bases agree with TRBD2. This CDR3 spans 16 amino acids. V was pared by 2 bases and J by 5 bases, with 10 bases of the junction left unmatched. In germline, CDR1 is SGHDN, CDR2 FVKESK. The CDR3 DNA is TGTGCCAGCAGCCAACTGGGCCTGGGAGGGGAAGATACGCAGTATTTT. Translating it yields CASSQLGLGGEDTQYF.

About this clone: Other DNA sequences in the sample encode the same CDR3. J is TRBJ1-1 and V is TRBV29-1; D possibly corresponds to TRBD1 (6 bases). This CDR3 spans 13 amino acids. Trimming removed 5 bases from V and 2 bases from J, with 12 bases in between. Germline CDR1 SQVTM, CDR2 ANQGSEA. DNA for the CDR3: TGCAGCGTTTTAACAGGGCTAAACACTGAAGCTTTCTTT. This gives the protein CSVLTGLNTEAFF.

This chain connects TRBV21-1 to TRBJ1-1. TRBV21-1 is a pseudogene locus. The CDR3 extends over 17 amino acids. The CDR3 DNA is TGTGCCAGCAGCAAAGCGCTTTGTGGCAGAGTCAACACTGAAGCTTTCTTT. Its translation is CASSKALCGRVNTEAFF.

This clone occurred a few times. This chain joins TRBV27 and TRBJ1-5; possibly TRBD1 for D (6 bases). The CDR3 runs to 12 residues. In germline, CDR1 is MNHEY, CDR2 SMNVEV (reference sequence). Trimming removed 5 bases from V and 11 bases from J, with 13 bases in between. CDR3: CASSPPRGAQHF. In DNA form, the CDR3 reads TGTGCCAGCAGTCCACCTAGGGGGGCCCAGCATTTT.

The V call is TRBV27, the J call TRBJ1-1; D ambiguous. CDR3 length: 15 residues. Germline lookup yields CDR1 MNHEY and CDR2 SMNVEV (reference sequence). Trimming removed 1 base from V and 1 base from J, with 10 bases in between. The CDR3 protein is CASSLFPRGNTEAFF. In DNA, the CDR3 is TGTGCCAGCAGTTTATTCCCCCGGGGGAACACTGAAGCTTTCTTT.

This clone appeared a single time. The J gene is TRBJ2-3, the V gene TRBV9; 7 nucleotides align to TRBD2. The CDR3 loop spans 15 amino acids. After removal of 7 bases from V and 5 bases from J, the junction contained 13 bases not matched to a gene. Looked up from germline, CDR1 is SGDLS and CDR2 is YYNGEE. The CDR3 region has the DNA TGTGCCAGCCGCGGTGGGGGGGGAGCCATAGATACGCAGTATTTT. It is translated as CASRGGGGAIDTQYF.

The V call is TRBV7-2, the J call TRBJ1-5; D is unclear. Trimming removed 1 base at V and 2 bases at J, with 15 bases between. This CDR3 has 17 residues. The V gene's germline CDR1 is SGHTA and CDR2 FQGNSA. The CDR3 region has the DNA TGTGCCAGCAGCTTAGAAAGCTCCTGGTCGGGCAATCAGCCCCAGCATTTT. Its translation: CASSLESSWSGNQPQHF.

The J gene is TRBJ2-7, the V gene TRBV10-1; D not certain. The germline V gene encodes CDR1 WNHNN and CDR2 SYGVQD (reference sequence). With 2 bases removed from V and 2 bases from J, the gap between germline ends came to 7 bases. The CDR3 contains 13 residues. CDR3 sequence: CASSERIPYEQYF. The DNA of the CDR3 is TGCGCCAGCAGTGAGAGAATACCCTACGAGCAGTACTTC.

The J gene is TRBJ2-2, the V gene TRBV2; D unresolved. Per germline, CDR1 SNHLY and CDR2 FYNNEI. The CDR3 loop spans 13 amino acids. The V and J ends lost 7 bases and 1 base respectively, with 7 bases between them. In DNA, the CDR3 is TGTGCCAGCAACTGGGAGAACACCGGGGAGCTGTTTTTT. This gives the protein CASNWENTGELFF. Supplemented by reference TRBV2 and TRBJ2-2, the full variable domain reads EPEVTQTPSHQVTQMGQEVILRCVPISNHLYFYWYRQILGQKVEFLVSFYNNEISEKSEIFDDQFSVERPDGSNFTLKIRSTKLEDSAMYFCASNWENTGELFFGEGSRLTVL.

The CDR3 region has the DNA TGTGCCAGCAGTTACGTGGAAAGCTGGGGCTACACCTTC. It translates to CASSYVESWGYTF. The chain employs TRBV6-5 and TRBJ1-2; D remains ambiguous. CDR1 is MNHEY, CDR2 SVGAGI, per germline. V lost 2 bases and J 8 bases, leaving 12 bases between the germline ends. The CDR3 runs to 13 residues.

With regard to this clone: At the DNA level, this CDR3 is encoded by other sequences in the same sample as well. The genes are TRBV5-4 and TRBJ1-2; D not resolved. The CDR3 covers 11 residues. V lost 0 bases to trimming and J lost 8 bases, with 5 bases between them. CDR1 and CDR2 from the germline V gene are SGHNT and YYREEE (reference sequence). The CDR3 sequence: CASSLEGGYTF. As DNA, the CDR3 is TGTGCCAGCAGCTTGGAAGGAGGCTACACCTTC.

This chain connects TRBV9 to TRBJ2-7; D may be TRBD1 or TRBD2 (5 bases each). CDR1 is SGDLS and CDR2 is YYNGEE in the germline V gene. The CDR3 is made up of 14 amino acids. V was pared by 4 bases and J by 2 bases, with 13 bases between. This CDR3 reads CASSNRDPTYEQYF. For the CDR3, the DNA is TGTGCCAGCAGCAACCGGGACCCGACCTACGAGCAGTACTTC.

The chain recombines TRBV5-1 with TRBJ1-1; no firm D call. Trimming left V 0 bases short and J 1 base short, with 10 bases between. The CDR3 runs 15 residues. CDR1 and CDR2 (germline): SGHRS, YFSETQ. This CDR3 reads CASSLALRENTEAFF. CDR3 nucleotide sequence: TGCGCCAGCAGCTTGGCCTTGAGGGAGAACACTGAAGCTTTCTTT.

V is TRBV5-4 and J is TRBJ2-5; D remains ambiguous. The CDR3 extends over 13 amino acids. V lost 0 bases and J lost 3, with 6 bases in between. In germline, CDR1 is SGHNT, CDR2 YYREEE (reference sequence). The CDR3 loop is CASSLVFEETQYF. The CDR3 region has the DNA TGTGCCAGCAGCTTGGTCTTCGAAGAGACCCAGTACTTC.

The gene calls are TRBV5-4 and TRBJ2-1, with 11 nucleotides matching TRBD1. CDR3 length: 15 residues. V lost 2 bases to trimming and J lost 6 bases; unmatched junction nucleotides: 4. Germline V gene data show CDR1 as SGHNT and CDR2 as YYREEE (reference sequence). As DNA, the CDR3 is TGTGCCAGCAGCTTAGCGGGACAGGGGGGCAATGAGCAGTTCTTC. It is translated as CASSLAGQGGNEQFF.

This sequence joins TRBV19 and TRBJ1-1; TRBD1 is a possible D gene (5 bases). The CDR3 consists of 15 residues. The ends were cut back, 3 bases at V and 4 bases at J, with 15 bases in the middle. CDR1 and CDR2 from the germline V gene are LNHDA and SQIVND (reference sequence). CDR3: CASSIGPGGFTEAFF. The CDR3 DNA reads as TGTGCCAGTAGTATCGGTCCGGGGGGTTTCACTGAAGCTTTCTTT.

This chain uses TRBV5-6 with TRBJ2-7; 10 bases match TRBD2. In germline, CDR1 is SGHDT, CDR2 YYEEEE. The CDR3 is 14 amino acids. With 4 bases clipped from V and 7 bases from J, the junction kept 8 bases outside the gene matches. For the CDR3, the DNA is TGTGCCAGCAGCGGGGCTAGCGGGAGTGGGGAGCAGTACTTC. This sequence encodes CASSGASGSGEQYF.